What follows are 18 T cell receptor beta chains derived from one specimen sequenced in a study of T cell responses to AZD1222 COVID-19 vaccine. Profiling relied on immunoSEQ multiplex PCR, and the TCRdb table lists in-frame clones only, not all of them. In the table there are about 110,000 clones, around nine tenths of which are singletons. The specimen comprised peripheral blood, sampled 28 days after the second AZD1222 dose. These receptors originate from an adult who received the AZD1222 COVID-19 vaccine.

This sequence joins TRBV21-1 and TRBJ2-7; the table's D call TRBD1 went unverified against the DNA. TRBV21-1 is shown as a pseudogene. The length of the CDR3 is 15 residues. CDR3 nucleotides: TGTGCCAGCAGCAAAAGGGGGACAGGGGATGACGAGCAGTACTTC. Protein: CASSKRGTGDDEQYF.

Here the CDR3 reads CASSPGTGTGYGYTF. The CDR3 DNA follows: TGTGCCAGCAGCCCAGGGACAGGAACCGGCTATGGCTACACCTTC. This chain links TRBV7-6 with TRBJ1-2; 8 nucleotides match TRBD1. The CDR3 has 15 amino acids. The germline V gene encodes CDR1 SGHVS and CDR2 FNYEAQ. J gave up 4 bases and V 5 bases, and 9 bases lay outside the gene matches. Full variable domain (rest looked up from reference TRBV7-6 and TRBJ1-2): GAGVSQSPRYKVTKRGQDVALRCDPISGHVSLYWYRQALGQGPEFLTYFNYEAQQDKSGLPNDRFSAERPEGSISTLTIQRTEQRDSAMYRCASSPGTGTGYGYTFGSGTRLTVV.

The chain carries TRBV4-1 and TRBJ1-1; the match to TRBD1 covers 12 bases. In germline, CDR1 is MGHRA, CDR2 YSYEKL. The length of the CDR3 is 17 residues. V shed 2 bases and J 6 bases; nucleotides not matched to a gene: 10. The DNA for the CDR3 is TGCGCCAGCAGCCAACCCCGCGGGACAGGGGGCGCGGCTGAAGCTTTCTTT. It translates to CASSQPRGTGGAAEAFF.

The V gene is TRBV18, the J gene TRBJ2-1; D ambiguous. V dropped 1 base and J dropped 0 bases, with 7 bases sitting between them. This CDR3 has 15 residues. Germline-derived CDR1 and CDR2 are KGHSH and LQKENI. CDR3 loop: CASSPLASSYNEQFF. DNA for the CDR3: TGTGCCAGCTCACCACTAGCTAGCTCCTACAATGAGCAGTTCTTC.

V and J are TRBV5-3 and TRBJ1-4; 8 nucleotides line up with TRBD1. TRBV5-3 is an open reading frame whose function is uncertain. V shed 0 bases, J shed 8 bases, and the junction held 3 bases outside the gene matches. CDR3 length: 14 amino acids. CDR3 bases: TGTGCCAGAAGCTTGGAACAGGGGGGGGAAAAACTGTTTTTT. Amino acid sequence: CARSLEQGGEKLFF.

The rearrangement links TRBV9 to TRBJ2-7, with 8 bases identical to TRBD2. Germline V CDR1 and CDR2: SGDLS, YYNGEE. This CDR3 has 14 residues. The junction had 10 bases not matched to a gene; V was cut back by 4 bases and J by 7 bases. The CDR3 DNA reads TGTGCCAGCAGCCCCCGGACTAGCTCAGCTGAGCAGTACTTC. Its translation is CASSPRTSSAEQYF.

The CDR3 sequence: CATSRGQGLETQYF. CDR3 in DNA: TGTGCCACCAGCAGGGGACAGGGGCTGGAGACCCAGTACTTC. J is TRBJ2-5 and V is TRBV24-1, with TRBD1 matching over 10 bases. Germline CDR1 and CDR2: KGHDR and SFDVKD. CDR3 length: 14 amino acids. V dropped 7 bases and J dropped 5; count of bases not matched to a gene: 6.

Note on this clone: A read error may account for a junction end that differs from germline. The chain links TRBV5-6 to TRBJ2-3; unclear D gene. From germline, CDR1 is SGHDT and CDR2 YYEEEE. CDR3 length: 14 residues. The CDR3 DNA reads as TGTGCCGGCAGCTCCTTTCTCGGGACAGATACGCAGTATTTT. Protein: CAGSSFLGTDTQYF. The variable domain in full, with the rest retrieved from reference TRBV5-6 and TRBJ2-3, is DAGVTQSPTHLIKTRGQQVTLRCSPKSGHDTVSWYQQALGQGPQFIFQYYEEEERQRGNFPDRFSGHQFPNYSSELNVNALLLGDSALYLCAGSSFLGTDTQYFGPGTRLTVL.

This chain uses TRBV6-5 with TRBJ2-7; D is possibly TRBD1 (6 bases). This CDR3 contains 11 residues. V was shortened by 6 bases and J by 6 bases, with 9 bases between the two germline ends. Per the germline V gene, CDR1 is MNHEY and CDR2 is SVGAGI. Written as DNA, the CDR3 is TGTGCCAGCAGCTCAGGGGCCGAGCAGTACTTC. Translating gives CASSSGAEQYF.

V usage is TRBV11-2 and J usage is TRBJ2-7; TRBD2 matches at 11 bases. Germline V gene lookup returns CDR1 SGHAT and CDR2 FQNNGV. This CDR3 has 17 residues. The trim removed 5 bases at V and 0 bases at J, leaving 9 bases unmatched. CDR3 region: CASSPASGGSSSYEQYF. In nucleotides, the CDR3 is TGTGCCAGCAGCCCTGCTAGCGGGGGGTCTAGCTCCTACGAGCAGTACTTC.

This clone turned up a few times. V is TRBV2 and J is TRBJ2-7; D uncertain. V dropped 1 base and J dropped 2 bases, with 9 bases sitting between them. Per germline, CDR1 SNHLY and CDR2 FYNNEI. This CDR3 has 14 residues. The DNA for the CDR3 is TGTGCCAGCAGTGAAGGTCCAAGTCCCTACGAGCAGTACTTC. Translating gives CASSEGPSPYEQYF.

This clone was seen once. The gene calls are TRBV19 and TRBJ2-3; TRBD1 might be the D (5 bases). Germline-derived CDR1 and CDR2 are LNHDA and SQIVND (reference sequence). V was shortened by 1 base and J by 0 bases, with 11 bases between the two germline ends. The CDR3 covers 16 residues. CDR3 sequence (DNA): TGTGCCAGTAGTATAGCAACAGGATCTAGCACAGATACGCAGTATTTT. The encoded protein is CASSIATGSSTDTQYF.

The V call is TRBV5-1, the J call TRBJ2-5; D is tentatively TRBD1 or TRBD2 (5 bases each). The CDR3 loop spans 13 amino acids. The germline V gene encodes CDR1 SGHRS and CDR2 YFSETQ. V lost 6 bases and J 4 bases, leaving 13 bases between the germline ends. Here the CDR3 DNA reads TGCGCCAGCAAATTAGGGACGGTAGAGACCCAGTACTTC. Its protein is CASKLGTVETQYF. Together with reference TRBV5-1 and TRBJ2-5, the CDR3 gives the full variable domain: KAGVTQTPRYLIKTRGQQVTLSCSPISGHRSVSWYQQTPGQGLQFLFEYFSETQRNKGNFPGRFSGRQFSNSRSEMNVSTLELGDSALYLCASKLGTVETQYFGPGTRLLVL.

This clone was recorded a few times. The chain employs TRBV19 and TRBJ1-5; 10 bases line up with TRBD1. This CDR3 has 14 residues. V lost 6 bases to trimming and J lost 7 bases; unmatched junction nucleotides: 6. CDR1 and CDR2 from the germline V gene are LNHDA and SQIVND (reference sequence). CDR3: CASRRQGAWQPQHF. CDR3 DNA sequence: TGTGCCAGTAGGAGACAGGGGGCTTGGCAGCCCCAGCATTTT.

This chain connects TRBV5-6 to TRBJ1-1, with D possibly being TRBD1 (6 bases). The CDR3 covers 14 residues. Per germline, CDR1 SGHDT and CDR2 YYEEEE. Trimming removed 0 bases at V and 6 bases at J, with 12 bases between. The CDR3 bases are TGTGCCAGCAGCTTGGGACAGGATCTTGCTGAAGCTTTCTTT. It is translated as CASSLGQDLAEAFF. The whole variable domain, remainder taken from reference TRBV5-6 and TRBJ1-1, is DAGVTQSPTHLIKTRGQQVTLRCSPKSGHDTVSWYQQALGQGPQFIFQYYEEEERQRGNFPDRFSGHQFPNYSSELNVNALLLGDSALYLCASSLGQDLAEAFFGQGTRLTVV.

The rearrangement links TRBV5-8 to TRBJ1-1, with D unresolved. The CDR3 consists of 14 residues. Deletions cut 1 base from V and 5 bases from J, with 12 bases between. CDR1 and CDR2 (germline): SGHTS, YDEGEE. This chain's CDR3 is CASSLPLRGTEAFF. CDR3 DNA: TGTGCCAGCAGCTTGCCCCTCCGGGGAACTGAAGCTTTCTTT.

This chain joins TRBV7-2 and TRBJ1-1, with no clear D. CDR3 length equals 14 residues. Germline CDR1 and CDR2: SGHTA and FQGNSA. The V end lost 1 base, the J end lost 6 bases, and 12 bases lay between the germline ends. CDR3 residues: CASSLERRVSEAFF. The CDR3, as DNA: TGTGCCAGCAGCTTAGAGAGGAGGGTTTCTGAAGCTTTCTTT.

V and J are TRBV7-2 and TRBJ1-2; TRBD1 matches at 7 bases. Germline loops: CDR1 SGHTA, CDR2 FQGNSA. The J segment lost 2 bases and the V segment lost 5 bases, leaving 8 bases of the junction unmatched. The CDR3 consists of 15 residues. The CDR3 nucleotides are TGTGCCAGCAGCCCACGACAGGGAGGCAACTATGGCTACACCTTC. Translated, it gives CASSPRQGGNYGYTF.